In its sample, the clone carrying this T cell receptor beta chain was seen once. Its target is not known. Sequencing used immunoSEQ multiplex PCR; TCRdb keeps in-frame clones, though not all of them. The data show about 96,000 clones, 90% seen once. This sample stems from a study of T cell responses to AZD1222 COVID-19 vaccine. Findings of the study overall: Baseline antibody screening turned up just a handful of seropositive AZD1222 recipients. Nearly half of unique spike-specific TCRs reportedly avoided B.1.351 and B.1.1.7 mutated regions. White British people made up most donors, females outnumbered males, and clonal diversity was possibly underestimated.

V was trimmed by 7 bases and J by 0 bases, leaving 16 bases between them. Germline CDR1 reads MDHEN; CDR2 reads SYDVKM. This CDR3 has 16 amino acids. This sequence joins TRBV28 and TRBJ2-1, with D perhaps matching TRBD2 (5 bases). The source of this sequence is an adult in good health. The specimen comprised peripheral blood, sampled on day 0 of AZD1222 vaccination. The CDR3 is CASTTFVGSSYNEQFF. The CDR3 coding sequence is TGTGCCAGCACCACTTTTGTGGGGAGCTCCTACAATGAGCAGTTCTTC.